The 27 T cell receptor beta chains listed next were all sequenced from one sample in a study of blood T cell repertoires in COVID-19 (dated by TCRdb to the early 2020s). Library preparation used the immunoSEQ multiplex PCR assay. TCRdb carries this immuneACCESS record with in-frame sequences only. Its versions omit some clonotypes, under half of them owing to an unresolved V gene in the studies checked, with the rest unexplained. Within this sample are hundreds of thousands of clones, with about 83% of them counted one time only. Jointly, the top ten make up 5.7% of the sample. What was sequenced was peripheral blood. All receptors derive from an elderly man with acute or convalescent COVID-19.

The genes are TRBV24-1 and TRBJ2-6; D is unresolved. V was clipped by 7 bases and J by 1 base, with 4 bases between them. This CDR3 is built from 13 residues. Germline CDR1 is KGHDR and CDR2 is SFDVKD. The CDR3 coding sequence is TGTGCCACCAGCCCTTCTGGGGCCAACGTCCTGACTTTC. Protein sequence: CATSPSGANVLTF.

The chain uses TRBV5-1 and TRBJ1-4; a weak D match, TRBD1 (5 bases). This CDR3 spans 14 amino acids. Germline CDR1 reads SGHRS; CDR2 reads YFSETQ. V was trimmed by 2 bases and J by 8 bases, leaving 13 bases between them. CDR3: CASSFEGAREKLFF. The CDR3, as DNA: TGCGCCAGCAGCTTTGAAGGGGCGAGGGAAAAACTGTTTTTT.

This clone came up a few times. The chain has TRBV18 and TRBJ2-5; possible D gene TRBD2, 6 bases. The V and J ends lost 2 bases and 5 bases respectively, with 6 bases between them. Germline loops: CDR1 KGHSH, CDR2 LQKENI. This CDR3 contains 12 residues. The chain's CDR3 is CASSPTSETQYF. In DNA form, the CDR3 reads TGTGCCAGCTCACCAACTAGCGAGACCCAGTACTTC. Filled out from reference TRBV18 and TRBJ2-5, the complete variable domain reads NAGVMQNPRHLVRRRGQEARLRCSPMKGHSHVYWYRQLPEEGLKFMVYLQKENIIDESGMPKERFSAEFPKEGPSILRIQQVVRGDSAAYFCASSPTSETQYFGPGTRLLVL.

This rearrangement joins TRBV10-3 to TRBJ1-5, with TRBD1 matching over 7 bases. CDR3 length: 19 residues. Germline V lookup: CDR1 ENHRY, CDR2 SYGVKD. The J segment lost 6 bases and the V segment lost 0 bases, leaving 17 bases of the junction unmatched. This CDR3 is CAISESTLLTGSLGQPQHF. CDR3 bases: TGTGCCATCAGTGAGTCGACCCTCTTGACAGGGTCGTTGGGTCAGCCCCAGCATTTT.

This rearrangement joins TRBV7-2 to TRBJ2-5; TRBD2 agrees at 8 bases. The ends lost 3 bases at V and 2 bases at J; junction bases unmatched: 8. The CDR3 consists of 16 residues. Germline-derived CDR1 and CDR2 are SGHTA and FQGNSA. CDR3 DNA sequence: TGTGCCAGCAGCTTGACTAGCGTCAGCTCGCAAGAGACCCAGTACTTC. This sequence encodes CASSLTSVSSQETQYF.

The V and J genes are TRBV19 and TRBJ2-1; a possible D gene is TRBD2 (5 bases). In germline, CDR1 is LNHDA, CDR2 SQIVND (reference sequence). V lost 5 bases and J lost 0, with 20 bases in between. This CDR3 is 18 amino acids long. The CDR3 protein is CASSPLGRRISSYNEQFF. Here the CDR3 DNA reads TGTGCCAGTAGTCCCCTCGGAAGGAGGATCAGCTCCTACAATGAGCAGTTCTTC.

This chain connects TRBV3-1 (or the pseudogene TRBV3-2) to TRBJ1-2; no reliable D call. This CDR3 spans 13 amino acids. In germline, CDR1 is LGHDT, CDR2 YNNKEL (reference sequence). Trimming took 1 base from V and 6 from J, leaving 9 bases between them. DNA for the CDR3: TGTGCCAGCAGCCAAGTCTCCCTCCATGGCTACACCTTC. Translation gives CASSQVSLHGYTF.

The genes are TRBV18 and TRBJ2-7; 10 bases agree with TRBD2. In germline, CDR1 is KGHSH, CDR2 LQKENI. This CDR3 is 14 amino acids long. Trimming took 6 bases from V and 3 from J; bases not matched to a gene: 5. In nucleotides, the CDR3 is TGTGCCAGCTCCATAAGCGGGGGGGACTACGAGCAGTACTTC. Its translation: CASSISGGDYEQYF.

The CDR3 region is CASSEGTRTGVFTDTQYF. In DNA form, the CDR3 reads TGTGCCAGCAGTGAAGGAACCAGGACAGGGGTTTTCACAGATACGCAGTATTTT. The gene calls are TRBV6-1 and TRBJ2-3, with TRBD1 identical over 9 bases. V lost 1 base to trimming and J lost 2 bases; unmatched junction nucleotides: 10. Germline V lookup: CDR1 MNHNS, CDR2 SASEGT. The CDR3 length is 18 residues.

This chain links TRBV6-5 with TRBJ2-6, with D hard to call. CDR1 MNHEY and CDR2 SVGAGI come from the germline V gene. Trimming took off 8 bases at V and 1 base at J, with 6 bases between the two ends. This CDR3 spans 13 amino acids. CDR3 in amino acids: CASWQSGANVLTF. The CDR3 nucleotides are TGTGCCAGCTGGCAGTCTGGGGCCAACGTCCTGACTTTC.

The chain joins TRBV18 to TRBJ2-3; D unclear. The V gene lost 2 bases and the J gene lost 6 bases, with 15 bases spanning the gap. From germline, CDR1 is KGHSH and CDR2 LQKENI. The CDR3 is 15 residues long. The CDR3 DNA is TGTGCCAGCTCACCAGAGGCGCCAGTTTGGGATACGCAGTATTTT. Amino acids: CASSPEAPVWDTQYF.

V and J are TRBV6-5 and TRBJ1-1; D is unresolved. This CDR3 spans 15 amino acids. Germline V gives CDR1 MNHEY, CDR2 SVGAGI. Deletions cut 5 bases from V and 4 bases from J, with 17 bases between. The CDR3 nucleotides read TGTGCCAGCAGTCCTCCCCGGGGAGCTTTCACTGAAGCTTTCTTT. Translated: CASSPPRGAFTEAFF.

The rearrangement uses TRBV6-6 and TRBJ1-5, with 7 bases matching TRBD1. V lost 8 bases to trimming and J lost 1 base; unmatched junction nucleotides: 5. The CDR3 is made up of 14 amino acids. CDR1 is MNHNY, CDR2 SVGAGI, per germline (reference sequence). In nucleotides, the CDR3 is TGTGCCAGCGACCCGACAGGGAGCAATCAGCCCCAGCATTTT. Protein sequence: CASDPTGSNQPQHF.

The chain links TRBV5-8 to TRBJ1-2; possibly TRBD1 for D (6 bases). The CDR3 has 13 amino acids. Germline loops: CDR1 SGHTS, CDR2 YDEGEE. Trimming removed 2 bases at V and 2 bases at J, with 7 bases between. The CDR3 region is CASSFDRNYGYTF. The DNA of the CDR3 is TGTGCCAGCAGCTTCGACAGGAACTATGGCTACACCTTC.

This clone was found once. The chain couples TRBV7-3 to TRBJ2-3, with no clear D. The CDR3 loop spans 13 amino acids. Trimming removed 2 bases from V and 2 bases from J, with 5 bases in between. The germline V gene encodes CDR1 SGHTA and CDR2 FQGTGA. The CDR3 DNA sequence: TGTGCCAGCAGCTTAGTCTTCACAGATACGCAGTATTTT. This encodes CASSLVFTDTQYF.

The genes are TRBV2 and TRBJ2-5; 12 nucleotides line up with TRBD2. There are 16 residues in the CDR3. Losses at the gene ends were 8 bases for V and 3 bases for J; bases not matched to a gene: 10. Germline V lookup: CDR1 SNHLY, CDR2 FYNNEI. CDR3 sequence (DNA): TGTGCCAGCCACAAAGGACTAGCGGGGAAGAAAGAGACCCAGTACTTC. Protein sequence: CASHKGLAGKKETQYF.

The chain employs TRBV6-5 and TRBJ2-1; TRBD2 matches 11 bases. V was pared by 6 bases and J by 4 bases, with 5 bases of the junction left unmatched. The CDR3 totals 15 residues. The germline V gene encodes CDR1 MNHEY and CDR2 SVGAGI. The CDR3 region has the DNA TGTGCCAGCAGGCCGGGACTAGCGGAATACAATGAGCAGTTCTTC. Residues: CASRPGLAEYNEQFF.

The chain couples TRBV11-2 to TRBJ1-3; the D gene is possibly TRBD1 (5 bases). Germline V CDR1 and CDR2: SGHAT, FQNNGV. The CDR3 runs 14 residues. Trimming pared 3 bases from V and 0 bases from J, leaving 6 bases between. The CDR3 DNA sequence: TGTGCCAGCAGCTTCGACAGCTCTGGAAACACCATATATTTT. Amino acid sequence: CASSFDSSGNTIYF.

With respect to this clone: One end of the junction varies from germline; a read error may be responsible. This chain joins TRBV28 and TRBJ2-1; D is ambiguous. From germline, CDR1 is MDHEN and CDR2 SYDVKM. The CDR3 has 13 amino acids. The CDR3 DNA reads TGTGCCAGCAGTTTATCAGGAATCAATGGGCAGTTCTTC. Translation gives CASSLSGINGQFF.

The DNA of the CDR3 is TGTGCCAGCAGCAAAGAAGGGGACAGGGCGGGACAGCCCCAGCATTTT. The encoded protein is CASSKEGDRAGQPQHF. This rearrangement joins TRBV21-1 to TRBJ1-5; TRBD1 reflects the table's D call only, with no check against the DNA. TRBV21-1 is reported as a pseudogene. CDR3 length equals 16 residues.

The CDR3 reads CASSPTAQETQYF. CDR3 coding DNA: TGTGCCAGCAGCCCGACAGCCCAAGAGACCCAGTACTTC. The J gene is TRBJ2-5, the V gene TRBV11-2; D is possibly TRBD1 (5 bases). Trimming left V 5 bases short and J 1 base short, with 8 bases between. Germline CDR1 reads SGHAT; CDR2 reads FQNNGV. CDR3 length: 13 amino acids.

The count of this clone is one. The chain recombines TRBV5-1 with TRBJ1-6; D uncertain. Germline V gene data show CDR1 as SGHRS and CDR2 as YFSETQ. V was trimmed by 6 bases and J by 8 bases, leaving 12 bases between them. The CDR3 totals 13 residues. CDR3 coding DNA: TGCGCCAGCACCATGGCTTTGGATTCACCCCTCCACTTT. Amino acid sequence: CASTMALDSPLHF. The full variable domain, with the rest looked up from reference TRBV5-1 and TRBJ1-6, is KAGVTQTPRYLIKTRGQQVTLSCSPISGHRSVSWYQQTPGQGLQFLFEYFSETQRNKGNFPGRFSGRQFSNSRSEMNVSTLELGDSALYLCASTMALDSPLHFGNGTRLTVT.

This clone was picked up a small number of times. V usage is TRBV25-1 and J usage is TRBJ1-4; D might be TRBD1 (6 bases). The CDR3 covers 14 residues. Trimming removed 2 bases from V and 5 bases from J, with 9 bases in between. The germline CDR1 and CDR2 sequences are MGHDK and SYGVNS. The DNA of the CDR3 is TGTGCCAGCAGTGAAGGACAGCCAAATGAAAAACTGTTTTTT. Protein product: CASSEGQPNEKLFF.

The rearrangement joins TRBV19 to TRBJ2-3; D unresolved. This CDR3 region has 14 residues. V was cut by 6 bases and J by 0 bases, with 10 bases left in between. The germline V gene encodes CDR1 LNHDA and CDR2 SQIVND (reference sequence). This CDR3 is CASSEDKSTDTQYF. CDR3 nucleotide sequence: TGTGCCAGTAGCGAAGACAAAAGCACAGATACGCAGTATTTT.

This clone was counted between two and nine times. The chain uses TRBV6-5 and TRBJ2-7; TRBD2 aligns across 8 bases. Germline values: CDR1 MNHEY, CDR2 SVGAGI. J was trimmed by 5 bases and V by 6 bases; bases with no gene match: 9. The length of the CDR3 is 14 residues. The CDR3 nucleotides read TGTGCCAGCAGCACGGGGGGGATCATAGACGAGCAGTACTTC. Its protein product is CASSTGGIIDEQYF.

This clone has only one observation. The chain combines TRBV15 with TRBJ2-5, with 8 positions matching TRBD2. CDR3 length: 17 residues. The V and J ends lost 2 bases and 1 base, in that order; junction bases with no gene match: 9. Germline V gene lookup returns CDR1 LNHNV and CDR2 YYDKDF (reference sequence). The CDR3 DNA reads TGTGCCACCAGCAGATTCTCGTCAGGGACTAGCCAAGAGACCCAGTACTTC. The encoded protein is CATSRFSSGTSQETQYF.

This clone appeared a few times. The rearrangement uses TRBV6-5 and TRBJ1-5; D gene unclear. This CDR3 comprises 12 residues. The germline gives CDR1 MNHEY, CDR2 SVGAGI. Trimming took 7 bases from V and 5 from J, leaving 9 bases between them. The CDR3 loop is CASMDFYQPQHF. In DNA, the CDR3 is TGTGCCAGCATGGACTTTTATCAGCCCCAGCATTTT.